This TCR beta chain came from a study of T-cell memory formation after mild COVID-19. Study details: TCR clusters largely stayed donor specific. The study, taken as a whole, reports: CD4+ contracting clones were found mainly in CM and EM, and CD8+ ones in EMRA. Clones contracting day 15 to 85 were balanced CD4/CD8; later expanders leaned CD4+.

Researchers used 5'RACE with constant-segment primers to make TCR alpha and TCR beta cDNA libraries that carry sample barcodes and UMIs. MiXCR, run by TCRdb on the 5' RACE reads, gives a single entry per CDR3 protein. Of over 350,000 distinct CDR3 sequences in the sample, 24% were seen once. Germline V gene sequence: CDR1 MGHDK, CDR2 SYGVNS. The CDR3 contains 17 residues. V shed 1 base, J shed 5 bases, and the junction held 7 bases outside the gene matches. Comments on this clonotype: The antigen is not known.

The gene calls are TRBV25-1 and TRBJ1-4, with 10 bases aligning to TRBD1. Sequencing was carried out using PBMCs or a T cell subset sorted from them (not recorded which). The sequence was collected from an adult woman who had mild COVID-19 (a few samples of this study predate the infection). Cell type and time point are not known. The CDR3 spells CASSESVSGQGNEKLFF. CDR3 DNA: TGTGCCAGCAGTGAATCAGTTTCGGGACAGGGGAATGAAAAACTGTTTTTT.